This T cell receptor beta chain was obtained from a study of beta chain features in type 1 diabetes. Study observations and caveats: A moderate, significant TCRB CDR3 shortening appeared in type 1 diabetes across four CD4+ subsets.

A word on this clone: The antigen remains undetermined.

V was shortened by 5 bases and J by 3 bases, with 14 bases between the two germline ends. CDR3 size: 15 residues. Per the germline V gene, CDR1 is LGHNA and CDR2 is YSLEER. The sequenced template was cDNA made from the entire isolated RNA. Assay used: immunoSEQ multiplex PCR; TCRdb lists only in-frame clones, some missing. Here the sample spans a few hundred thousand clones, roughly 13% being singletons. The gene calls are TRBV4-3 and TRBJ2-1; maybe TRBD2 (5 bases). The sequence derives from a young woman with type 1 diabetes. Sequencing was performed on naive CD4+ T cells from blood. CDR3 residues: CASSAHGENYNEQFF. CDR3 nucleotides: TGCGCCAGCAGCGCCCACGGGGAGAACTACAATGAGCAGTTCTTC.